This entry describes one T cell receptor (beta chain). The sample is drawn from a study of identifying expanded T cells in peripheral blood. Using immunoSEQ multiplex PCR, the repertoire was profiled, and TCRdb retains in-frame clones only, with some absent. This table has approximately 91,000 clones, approximately 90% appearing once. Germline CDR1 is SGHAT and CDR2 is FQNNGV. The CDR3 sequence is 11 residues long. V lost 6 bases and J 4 bases, leaving 5 bases between the germline ends. During the collection period, no donor immune events like infections were recorded. Material: blood. This chain links TRBV11-2 with TRBJ2-3; D perhaps matches TRBD2 (5 bases). The receptor was derived from a person between 18 and 75 years old in good health. CDR3 protein: CASRLADTQYF. CDR3 in DNA: TGTGCCAGCAGACTAGCAGATACGCAGTATTTT.